The 5 T cell receptor beta chains in this list originate from one sample, sequenced in a study of shared clonotypes between healthy human individuals (dated by TCRdb to 2018 to 2021). Library construction relied on the immunoSEQ multiplex PCR assay. Drawn from immuneACCESS, this table holds only the in-frame rearrangements with V and J called that TCRdb kept. Clones are partly lost; checked studies trace under half to an unresolved V gene and leave the rest unexplained. The sample records under 2,500,000 clones, approximately 94% of which are singletons. The ten top clones hold approximately 0.13% of the sample. The sample consisted of naive CD4+ T cells sorted from blood. The meaning of the sample's cell subset or site label: CD45RA+ positively selected. The receptor set was obtained from a man between 18 and 29 years old in good health.

The chain recombines TRBV5-1 with TRBJ2-1; 12 bases fit TRBD1. The CDR3 runs to 15 residues. Germline CDR1 and CDR2: SGHRS and YFSETQ. With V trimmed by 7 bases and J by 7 bases, 9 bases remained unmatched. As DNA, the CDR3 is TGCGCCAGCCGAAACGGGACAGGGGGCTTTAATGAGCAGTTCTTC. Residues: CASRNGTGGFNEQFF.

The rearrangement links TRBV6-1 to TRBJ1-1; maybe TRBD1 (6 bases). This CDR3 has 14 residues. Germline loops: CDR1 MNHNS, CDR2 SASEGT. V lost 4 bases and J lost 4, with 13 bases in between. The CDR3 DNA sequence: TGTGCCAGCAGTGTTCTCGAGGGGGGCACTGAAGCTTTCTTT. Residues: CASSVLEGGTEAFF.

The chain is built from TRBV11-2 and TRBJ2-7, with D hard to call. The CDR3 has 13 residues. The germline gives CDR1 SGHAT, CDR2 FQNNGV. The ends were cut back, 2 bases at V and 0 bases at J, with 5 bases in the middle. The DNA for the CDR3 is TGTGCCAGCAGCTTAATTTACTCCTACGAGCAGTACTTC. Translated, it gives CASSLIYSYEQYF.

The chain recombines TRBV5-8 with TRBJ1-5, with D maybe TRBD1 (6 bases). Germline CDR1 SGHTS, CDR2 YDEGEE. Trimming took 2 bases from V and 0 from J, leaving 12 bases between them. The CDR3 sequence is 16 residues long. The CDR3 region has the DNA TGTGCCAGCAGCTTCGAACAGGGACATAGCAATCAGCCCCAGCATTTT. Its protein is CASSFEQGHSNQPQHF.

The CDR3 protein is CASRQGGITSNEQFF. Written as DNA, the CDR3 is TGCGCCAGCAGACAGGGGGGCATCACTAGTAATGAGCAGTTCTTC. V and J are TRBV5-1 and TRBJ2-1; the match to TRBD1 covers 8 bases. J lost 7 bases, V lost 5 bases, and 11 bases had no gene match. This CDR3 is built from 15 residues. The germline CDR1 and CDR2 sequences are SGHRS and YFSETQ.